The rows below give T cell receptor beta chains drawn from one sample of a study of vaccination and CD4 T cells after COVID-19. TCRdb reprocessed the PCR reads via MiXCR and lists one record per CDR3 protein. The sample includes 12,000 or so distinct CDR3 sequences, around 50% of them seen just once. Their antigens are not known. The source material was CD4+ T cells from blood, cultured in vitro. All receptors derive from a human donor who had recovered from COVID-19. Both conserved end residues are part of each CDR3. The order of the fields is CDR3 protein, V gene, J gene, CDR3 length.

CDR3: CAWSMTSGGSGEQYF
V: TRBV30
J: TRBJ2-7
length: 15

CDR3: CASRILETQYF
V: TRBV11-2
J: TRBJ2-5
length: 11

CDR3: CSARRVVQGDLYSNQPQHF
V: TRBV20-1
J: TRBJ1-5
length: 19

CDR3: CASSLTTQGAEKLFF
V: TRBV7-9
J: TRBJ1-4
length: 15

CDR3: CASSQGGLAGGEQFF
V: TRBV3-1
J: TRBJ2-1
length: 15

CDR3: CSARPGTSGSHVAYNEQFF
V: TRBV20-1
J: TRBJ2-1
length: 19

CDR3: CASSPFLGSPDTQYF
V: TRBV28
J: TRBJ2-3
length: 15

CDR3: CASSDTRADTQYF
V: TRBV6-4
J: TRBJ2-3
length: 13

CDR3: CSQREENKETQYF
V: TRBV20-1
J: TRBJ2-5
length: 13

CDR3: CASSYSTQGDTEAFF
V: TRBV6-5
J: TRBJ1-1
length: 15

CDR3: CATSDLYRVNSPLHF
V: TRBV24-1
J: TRBJ1-6
length: 15

CDR3: CASSLAGDTQYF
V: TRBV11-1
J: TRBJ2-3
length: 12

CDR3: CASSFGGTEAFF
V: TRBV5-1
J: TRBJ1-1
length: 12

CDR3: CAIGVTIAVNTGELFF
V: TRBV10-3
J: TRBJ2-2
length: 16

CDR3: CASSFSRTGTAGELFF
V: TRBV7-2
J: TRBJ2-2
length: 16

CDR3: CASSPRPAISTDTQYF
V: TRBV18
J: TRBJ2-3
length: 16

CDR3: CASSLGTGLSYEQYF
V: TRBV11-2
J: TRBJ2-7
length: 15

CDR3: CASSLGPRDSLQYF
V: TRBV12-3/TRBV12-4
J: TRBJ2-4
length: 14

CDR3: CASSLGLAGTQYF
V: TRBV28
J: TRBJ2-5
length: 13

CDR3: CASSSSGSPSEEQFF
V: TRBV19
J: TRBJ2-1
length: 15

CDR3: CASSLPGFNQPQHF
V: TRBV7-9
J: TRBJ1-5
length: 14

CDR3: CSAREGGVTEAFF
V: TRBV20-1
J: TRBJ1-1
length: 13

CDR3: CATSRQGISSYNSPLHF
V: TRBV27
J: TRBJ1-6
length: 17

CDR3: CASSSDNNQPQHF
V: TRBV7-6
J: TRBJ1-5
length: 13

CDR3: CASSFDPQGVENTEAFF
V: TRBV7-7
J: TRBJ1-1
length: 17

CDR3: CSARDALLFYNEQFF
V: TRBV20-1
J: TRBJ2-1
length: 15

CDR3: CASSFRQGGGEQYF
V: TRBV5-4
J: TRBJ2-7
length: 14

CDR3: CASSLGQGYQGETQYF
V: TRBV5-6
J: TRBJ2-5
length: 16

CDR3: CASSEAMSTHTQYF
V: TRBV6-1
J: TRBJ2-3
length: 14

CDR3: CATRGGRSKNIQYF
V: TRBV15
J: TRBJ2-4
length: 14

CDR3: CASSEGMDDNQPQHF
V: TRBV2
J: TRBJ1-5
length: 15

CDR3: CASSLAAGQYETQYF
V: TRBV11-2
J: TRBJ2-5
length: 15

CDR3: CSAADGYQETQYF
V: TRBV20-1
J: TRBJ2-5
length: 13

CDR3: CASQRGPLETQYF
V: TRBV5-4
J: TRBJ2-5
length: 13

CDR3: CASSVLAGYQETQYF
V: TRBV9
J: TRBJ2-5
length: 15

CDR3: CASRRGESSYEQYF
V: TRBV2
J: TRBJ2-7
length: 14

CDR3: CSASQYYRGQILGKLFF
V: TRBV20-1
J: TRBJ1-4
length: 17

CDR3: CASQMSGLTDTQYF
V: TRBV7-9
J: TRBJ2-3
length: 14

CDR3: CASSQDRYSNQPQHF
V: TRBV4-2
J: TRBJ1-5
length: 15

CDR3: CASGLDRGHYGYTF
V: TRBV12-5
J: TRBJ1-2
length: 14

CDR3: CSALVRERGTGELFF
V: TRBV20-1
J: TRBJ2-2
length: 15

CDR3: CASSARGESTDTQYF
V: TRBV7-9
J: TRBJ2-3
length: 15

CDR3: CSARDWRGNGNTIYF
V: TRBV20-1
J: TRBJ1-3
length: 15

CDR3: CASSLDIDRGNSPLHF
V: TRBV5-1
J: TRBJ1-6
length: 16

CDR3: CASRGNQGPTDTQYF
V: TRBV28
J: TRBJ2-3
length: 15

CDR3: CASSQGQGAYEQYF
V: TRBV18
J: TRBJ2-7
length: 14

CDR3: CASSNGRISSYNEQFF
V: TRBV6-2/TRBV6-3
J: TRBJ2-1
length: 16

CDR3: CSTRTPVISYSPLHF
V: TRBV20-1
J: TRBJ1-6
length: 15

CDR3: CSAPGGAGYGYTF
V: TRBV20-1
J: TRBJ1-2
length: 13

CDR3: CASSAYGDATDTQYF
V: TRBV5-4
J: TRBJ2-3
length: 15

CDR3: CAISERPGPAPGELFF
V: TRBV10-3
J: TRBJ2-2
length: 16

CDR3: CASSQEAGLSNQPQHF
V: TRBV4-2
J: TRBJ1-5
length: 16

CDR3: CSARKLAGESYNEQFF
V: TRBV20-1
J: TRBJ2-1
length: 16

CDR3: CASSVSSGDYNEQFF
V: TRBV10-3
J: TRBJ2-1
length: 15

CDR3: CASSFSSSTDTQYF
V: TRBV12-3/TRBV12-4
J: TRBJ2-3
length: 14

CDR3: CASQQLGYEQYF
V: TRBV2
J: TRBJ2-7
length: 12

CDR3: CASSLGFTSRPQHF
V: TRBV12-3/TRBV12-4
J: TRBJ1-5
length: 14